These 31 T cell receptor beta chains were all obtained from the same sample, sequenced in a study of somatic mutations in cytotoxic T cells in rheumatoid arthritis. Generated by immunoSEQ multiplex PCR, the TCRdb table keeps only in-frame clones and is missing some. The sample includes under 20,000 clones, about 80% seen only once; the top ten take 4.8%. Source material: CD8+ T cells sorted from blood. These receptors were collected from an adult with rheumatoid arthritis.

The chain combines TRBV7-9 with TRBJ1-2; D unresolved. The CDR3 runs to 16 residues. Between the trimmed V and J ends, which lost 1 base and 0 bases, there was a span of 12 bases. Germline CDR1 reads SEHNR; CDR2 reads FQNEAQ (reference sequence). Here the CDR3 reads CASSLEGSPPNYGYTF. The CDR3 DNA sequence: TGTGCCAGCAGCTTAGAGGGCAGTCCCCCTAACTATGGCTACACCTTC.

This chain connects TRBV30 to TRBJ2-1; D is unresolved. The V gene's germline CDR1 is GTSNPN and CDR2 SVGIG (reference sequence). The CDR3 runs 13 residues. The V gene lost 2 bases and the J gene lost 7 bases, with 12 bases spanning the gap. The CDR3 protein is CAWSPRAPNEQFF. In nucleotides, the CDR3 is TGTGCCTGGAGTCCCCGGGCCCCAAATGAGCAGTTCTTC.

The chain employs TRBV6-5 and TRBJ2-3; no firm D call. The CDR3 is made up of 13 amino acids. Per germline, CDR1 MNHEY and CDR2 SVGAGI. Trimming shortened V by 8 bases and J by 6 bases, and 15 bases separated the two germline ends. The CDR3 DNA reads TGTGCCAGCTATGTCCCTTTATTGGATACGCAGTATTTT. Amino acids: CASYVPLLDTQYF.

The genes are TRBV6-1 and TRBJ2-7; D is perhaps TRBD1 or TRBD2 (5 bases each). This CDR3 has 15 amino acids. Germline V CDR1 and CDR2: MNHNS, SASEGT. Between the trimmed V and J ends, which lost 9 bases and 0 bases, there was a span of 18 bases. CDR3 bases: TGTGCCAGTACACGGGACGGTGATATCTCCTACGAGCAGTACTTC. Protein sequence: CASTRDGDISYEQYF.

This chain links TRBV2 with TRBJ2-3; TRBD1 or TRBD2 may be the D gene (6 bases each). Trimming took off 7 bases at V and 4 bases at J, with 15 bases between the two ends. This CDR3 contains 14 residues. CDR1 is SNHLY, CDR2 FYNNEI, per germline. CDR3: CASNIMGGADTQYF. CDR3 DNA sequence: TGTGCCAGCAACATTATGGGGGGCGCAGATACGCAGTATTTT.

The CDR3 DNA sequence: TGTGCCAGCAGCGGACTAGCGGGGGGGCCGGATGAGCAGTTCTTC. It yields the protein CASSGLAGGPDEQFF. This sequence joins TRBV7-9 and TRBJ2-1; 15 nucleotides line up with TRBD2. In germline, CDR1 is SEHNR, CDR2 FQNEAQ (reference sequence). V was clipped by 5 bases and J by 8 bases; unmatched bases: 4. The CDR3 extends over 15 amino acids.

CDR3 in DNA: TGTGCCAGCAGCTTGCGGGCGGGGGGGCCCCGGAATGAGCAGTTCTTC. Amino acids: CASSLRAGGPRNEQFF. The J gene is TRBJ2-1, the V gene TRBV5-6, with TRBD2 matching over 9 bases. The V gene's germline CDR1 is SGHDT and CDR2 YYEEEE. V shed 1 base, J shed 7 bases, and the junction held 9 bases outside the gene matches. The CDR3 loop spans 16 amino acids.

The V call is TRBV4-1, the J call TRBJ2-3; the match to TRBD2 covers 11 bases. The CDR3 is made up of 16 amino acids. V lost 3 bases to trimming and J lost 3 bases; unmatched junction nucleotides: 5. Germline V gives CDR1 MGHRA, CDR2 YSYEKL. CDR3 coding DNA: TGCGCCAGCAGCCAGCCCGGGACTAGCGGAACAGATACGCAGTATTTT. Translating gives CASSQPGTSGTDTQYF.

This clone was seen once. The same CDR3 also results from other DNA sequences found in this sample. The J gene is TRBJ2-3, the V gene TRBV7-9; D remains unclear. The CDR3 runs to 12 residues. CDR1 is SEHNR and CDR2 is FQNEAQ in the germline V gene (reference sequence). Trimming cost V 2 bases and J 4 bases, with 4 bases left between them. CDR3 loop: CASSLRSDTQYF. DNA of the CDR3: TGTGCCAGCAGCTTAAGGTCAGATACGCAGTATTTT. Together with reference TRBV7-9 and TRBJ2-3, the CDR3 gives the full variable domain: DTGVSQNPRHKITKRGQNVTFRCDPISEHNRLYWYRQTLGQGPEFLTYFQNEAQLEKSRLLSDRFSAERPKGSFSTLEIQRTEQGDSAMYLCASSLRSDTQYFGPGTRLTVL.

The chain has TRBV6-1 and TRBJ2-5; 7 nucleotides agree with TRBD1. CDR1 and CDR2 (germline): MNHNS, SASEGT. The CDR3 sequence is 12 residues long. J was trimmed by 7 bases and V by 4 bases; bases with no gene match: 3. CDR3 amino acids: CASSGTGGTQYF. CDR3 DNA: TGTGCCAGCAGTGGGACAGGTGGGACCCAGTACTTC.

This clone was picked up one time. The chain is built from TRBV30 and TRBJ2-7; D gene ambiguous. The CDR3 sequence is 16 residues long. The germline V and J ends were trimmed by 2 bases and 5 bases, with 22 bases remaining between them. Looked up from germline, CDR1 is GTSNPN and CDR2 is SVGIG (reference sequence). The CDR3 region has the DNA TGTGCCTGGAGTTTTACCCCCCTTAGTCTCTACGACGAGCAGTACTTC. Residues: CAWSFTPLSLYDEQYF.

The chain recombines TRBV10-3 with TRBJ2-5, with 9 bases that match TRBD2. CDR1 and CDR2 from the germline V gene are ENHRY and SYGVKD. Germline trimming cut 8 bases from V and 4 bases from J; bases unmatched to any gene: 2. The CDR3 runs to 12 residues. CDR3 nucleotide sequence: TGTGCCATCGCGGGGGGGATAGAGACCCAGTACTTC. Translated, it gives CAIAGGIETQYF.

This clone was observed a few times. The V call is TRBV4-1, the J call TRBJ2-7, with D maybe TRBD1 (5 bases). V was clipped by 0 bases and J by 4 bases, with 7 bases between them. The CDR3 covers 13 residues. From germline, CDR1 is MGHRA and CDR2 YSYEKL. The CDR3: CASSQETVYEQYF. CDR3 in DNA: TGCGCCAGCAGCCAAGAGACAGTTTACGAGCAGTACTTC.

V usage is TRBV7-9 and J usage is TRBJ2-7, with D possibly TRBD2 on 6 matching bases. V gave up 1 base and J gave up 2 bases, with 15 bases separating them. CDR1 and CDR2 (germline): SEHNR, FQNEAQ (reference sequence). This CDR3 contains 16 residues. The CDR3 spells CASSLDTGVRAYEQYF. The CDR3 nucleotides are TGTGCCAGCAGCTTAGATACGGGGGTTAGAGCCTACGAGCAGTACTTC.

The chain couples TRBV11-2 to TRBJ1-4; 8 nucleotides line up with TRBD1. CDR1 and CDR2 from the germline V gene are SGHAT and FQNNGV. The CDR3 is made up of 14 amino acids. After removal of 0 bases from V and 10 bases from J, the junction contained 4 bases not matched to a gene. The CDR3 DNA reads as TGTGCCAGCAGCTTAGACAGGGGGCGCGGAAAACTGTTTTTT. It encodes CASSLDRGRGKLFF.

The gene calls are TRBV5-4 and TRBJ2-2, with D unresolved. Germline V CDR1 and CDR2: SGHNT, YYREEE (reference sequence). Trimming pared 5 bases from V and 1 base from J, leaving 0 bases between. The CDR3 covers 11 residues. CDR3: CASRNTGELFF. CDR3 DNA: TGTGCCAGCAGGAACACCGGGGAGCTGTTTTTT. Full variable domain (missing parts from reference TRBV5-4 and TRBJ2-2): ETGVTQSPTHLIKTRGQQVTLRCSSQSGHNTVSWYQQALGQGPQFIFQYYREEENGRGNFPPRFSGLQFPNYSSELNVNALELDDSALYLCASRNTGELFFGEGSRLTVL.

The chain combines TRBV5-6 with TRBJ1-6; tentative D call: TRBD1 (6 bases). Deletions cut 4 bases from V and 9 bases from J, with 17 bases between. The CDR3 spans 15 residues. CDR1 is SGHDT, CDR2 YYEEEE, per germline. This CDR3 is CASSVGGPGGSPLHF. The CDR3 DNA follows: TGTGCCAGCAGCGTGGGGGGGCCTGGAGGTTCACCCCTCCACTTT.

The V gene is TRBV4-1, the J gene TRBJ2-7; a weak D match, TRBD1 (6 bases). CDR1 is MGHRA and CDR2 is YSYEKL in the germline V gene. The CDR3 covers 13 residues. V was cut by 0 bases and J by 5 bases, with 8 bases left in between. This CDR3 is CASSQEGQHEQYF. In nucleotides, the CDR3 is TGCGCCAGCAGCCAAGAAGGACAGCACGAGCAGTACTTC.

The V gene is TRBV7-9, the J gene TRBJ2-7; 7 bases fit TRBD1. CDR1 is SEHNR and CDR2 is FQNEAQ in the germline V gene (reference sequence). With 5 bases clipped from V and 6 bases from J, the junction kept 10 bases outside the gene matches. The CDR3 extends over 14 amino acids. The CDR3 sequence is CASSSAGTASEQYF. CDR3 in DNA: TGTGCCAGCAGCAGCGCCGGGACAGCCTCCGAGCAGTACTTC.

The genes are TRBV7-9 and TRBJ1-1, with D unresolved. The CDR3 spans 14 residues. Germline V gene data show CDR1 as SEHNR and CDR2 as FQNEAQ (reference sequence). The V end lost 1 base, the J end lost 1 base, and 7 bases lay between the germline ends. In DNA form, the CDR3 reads TGTGCCAGCAGCTTAGTGCAGTGGAACACTGAAGCTTTCTTT. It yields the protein CASSLVQWNTEAFF.

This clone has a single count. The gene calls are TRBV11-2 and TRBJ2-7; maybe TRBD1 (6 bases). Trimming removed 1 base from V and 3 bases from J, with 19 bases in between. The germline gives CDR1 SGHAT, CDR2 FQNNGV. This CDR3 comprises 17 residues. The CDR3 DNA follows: TGTGCCAGCAGCTTAGGCCGGAGCGGACAGCCGCACTACGAGCAGTACTTC. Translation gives CASSLGRSGQPHYEQYF.

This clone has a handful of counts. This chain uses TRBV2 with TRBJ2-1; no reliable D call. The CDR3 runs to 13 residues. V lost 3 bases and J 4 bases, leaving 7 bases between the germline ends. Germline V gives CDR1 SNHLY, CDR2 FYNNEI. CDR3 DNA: TGTGCCAGCAGTGACGCCGGGTACAATGAGCAGTTCTTC. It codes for CASSDAGYNEQFF.

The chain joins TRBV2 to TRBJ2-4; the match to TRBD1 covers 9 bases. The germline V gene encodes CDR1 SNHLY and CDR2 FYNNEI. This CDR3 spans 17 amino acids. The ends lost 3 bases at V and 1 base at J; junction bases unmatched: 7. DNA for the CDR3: TGTGCCAGCAGTGATTGGGGGGGGACAGGGGCCAAAAACATTCAGTACTTC. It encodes CASSDWGGTGAKNIQYF.

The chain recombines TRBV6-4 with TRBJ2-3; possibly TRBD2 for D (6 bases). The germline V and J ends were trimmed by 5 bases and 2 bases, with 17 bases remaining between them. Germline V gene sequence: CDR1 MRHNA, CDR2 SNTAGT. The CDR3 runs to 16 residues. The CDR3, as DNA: TGTGCCAGCAGTATCTCTACCGGGAGCCCCACAGATACGCAGTATTTT. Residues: CASSISTGSPTDTQYF.

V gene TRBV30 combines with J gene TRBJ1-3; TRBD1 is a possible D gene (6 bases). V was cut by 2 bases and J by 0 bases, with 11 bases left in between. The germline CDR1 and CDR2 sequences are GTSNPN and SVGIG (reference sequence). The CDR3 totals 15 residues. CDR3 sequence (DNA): TGTGCCTGGAGTACGGACAGCCGCTCTGGAAACACCATATATTTT. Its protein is CAWSTDSRSGNTIYF.

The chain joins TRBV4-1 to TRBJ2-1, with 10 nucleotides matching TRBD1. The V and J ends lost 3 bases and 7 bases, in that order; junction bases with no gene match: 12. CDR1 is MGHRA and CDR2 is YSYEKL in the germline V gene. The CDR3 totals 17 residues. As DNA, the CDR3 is TGCGCCAGCAGCCAGCAGCCTTACCCGGGACAGGGGAATGAGCAGTTCTTC. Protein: CASSQQPYPGQGNEQFF.

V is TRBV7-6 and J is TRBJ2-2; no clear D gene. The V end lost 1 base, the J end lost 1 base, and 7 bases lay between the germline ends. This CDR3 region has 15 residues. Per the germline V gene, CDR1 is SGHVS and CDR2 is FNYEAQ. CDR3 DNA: TGTGCCAGCAGCTTAGGGCAGAGGAACACCGGGGAGCTGTTTTTT. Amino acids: CASSLGQRNTGELFF.

The CDR3: CASELLNTEAFF. DNA for the CDR3: TGTGCTAGTGAACTGTTGAACACTGAAGCTTTCTTT. The chain recombines TRBV12-5 with TRBJ1-1, with D unclear. The germline V gene encodes CDR1 LGHNT and CDR2 FRNRAP. CDR3 length: 12 residues. The V gene lost 7 bases and the J gene lost 0 bases, with 6 bases spanning the gap.

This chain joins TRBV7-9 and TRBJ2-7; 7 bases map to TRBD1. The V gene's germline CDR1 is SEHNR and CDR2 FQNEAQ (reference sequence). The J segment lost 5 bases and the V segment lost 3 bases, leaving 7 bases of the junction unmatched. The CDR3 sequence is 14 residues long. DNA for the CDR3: TGTGCCAGCAGCTTTGAGACAGGGTTCCACGAGCAGTACTTC. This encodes CASSFETGFHEQYF.

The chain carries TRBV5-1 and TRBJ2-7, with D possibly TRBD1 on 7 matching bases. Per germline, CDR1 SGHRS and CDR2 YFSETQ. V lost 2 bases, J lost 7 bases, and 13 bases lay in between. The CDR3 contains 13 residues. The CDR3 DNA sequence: TGCGCCAGCAGCTTCACGACAGGGAGGGAGCAGTACTTC. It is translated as CASSFTTGREQYF.

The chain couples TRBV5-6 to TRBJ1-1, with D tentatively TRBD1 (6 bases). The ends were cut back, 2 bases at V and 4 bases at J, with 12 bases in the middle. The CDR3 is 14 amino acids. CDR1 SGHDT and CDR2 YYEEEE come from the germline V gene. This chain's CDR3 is CASSFPTGLTEAFF. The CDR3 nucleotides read TGTGCCAGCAGCTTTCCGACAGGCCTCACTGAAGCTTTCTTT.